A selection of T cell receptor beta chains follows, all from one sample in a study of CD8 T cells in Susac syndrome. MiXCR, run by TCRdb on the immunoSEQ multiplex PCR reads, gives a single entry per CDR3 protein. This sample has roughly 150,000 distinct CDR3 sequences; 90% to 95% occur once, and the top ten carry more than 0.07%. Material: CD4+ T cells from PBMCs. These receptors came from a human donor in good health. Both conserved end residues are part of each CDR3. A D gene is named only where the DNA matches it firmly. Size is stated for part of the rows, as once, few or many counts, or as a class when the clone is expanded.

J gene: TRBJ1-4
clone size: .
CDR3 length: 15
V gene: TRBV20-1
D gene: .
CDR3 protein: CSATGAYATNEKLFF
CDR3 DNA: TGCAGTGCTACAGGGGCATATGCAACTAATGAAAAACTGTTTTTT

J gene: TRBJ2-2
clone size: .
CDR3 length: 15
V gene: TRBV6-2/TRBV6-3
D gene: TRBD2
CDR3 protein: CASSYRRESTGELFF
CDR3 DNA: TGTGCCAGCAGTTACAGGCGGGAGTCCACCGGGGAGCTGTTTTTT

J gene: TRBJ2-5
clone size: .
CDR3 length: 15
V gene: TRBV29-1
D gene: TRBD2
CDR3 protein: CSVGRAGEVGETQYF
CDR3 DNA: TGCAGCGTGGGTAGGGCGGGAGAGGTCGGGGAGACCCAGTACTTC

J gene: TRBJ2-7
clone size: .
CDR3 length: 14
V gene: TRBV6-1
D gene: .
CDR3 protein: CASKRTASSYEQYF
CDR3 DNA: TGTGCCAGCAAGAGGACCGCAAGCTCCTACGAGCAGTACTTC

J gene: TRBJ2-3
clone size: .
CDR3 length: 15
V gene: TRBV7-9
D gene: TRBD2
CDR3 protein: CASDGGLAATDTQYF
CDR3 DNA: TGTGCCAGCGATGGAGGACTAGCGGCCACAGATACGCAGTATTTT

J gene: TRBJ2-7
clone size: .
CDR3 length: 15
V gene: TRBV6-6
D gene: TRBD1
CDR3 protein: CASSSAGTGGGRQYF
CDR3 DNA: TGTGCCAGCAGTTCCGCCGGGACAGGGGGCGGTAGGCAGTACTTC

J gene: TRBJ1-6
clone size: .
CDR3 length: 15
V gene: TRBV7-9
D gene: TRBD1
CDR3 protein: CASSLGFGTGAPLHF
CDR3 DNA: TGTGCCAGCAGCTTGGGGTTCGGGACAGGAGCACCCCTCCACTTT

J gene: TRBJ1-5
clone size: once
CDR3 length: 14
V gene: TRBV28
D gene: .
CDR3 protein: CASSLGLVNQPQHF
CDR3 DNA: TGTGCCAGCAGTTTGGGTCTTGTAAATCAGCCCCAGCATTTT

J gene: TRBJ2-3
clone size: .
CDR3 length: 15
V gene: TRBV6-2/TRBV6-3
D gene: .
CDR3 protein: CASSDLKGSTDTQYF
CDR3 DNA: TGTGCCAGCAGCGACCTAAAGGGGAGCACAGATACGCAGTATTTT

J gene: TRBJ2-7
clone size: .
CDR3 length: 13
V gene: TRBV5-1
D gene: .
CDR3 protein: CASSVGPVYEQYF
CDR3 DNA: TGCGCCAGCAGCGTAGGACCCGTCTACGAGCAGTACTTC

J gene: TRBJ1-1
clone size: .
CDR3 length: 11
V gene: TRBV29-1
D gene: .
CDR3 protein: CSVELSPGVFF
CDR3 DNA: TGCAGCGTTGAATTAAGCCCTGGGGTTTTCTTT

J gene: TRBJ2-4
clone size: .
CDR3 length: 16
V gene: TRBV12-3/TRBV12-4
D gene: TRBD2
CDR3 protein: CASTREWGVAKNIQYF
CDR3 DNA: TGTGCCAGCACGCGGGAGTGGGGGGTAGCCAAAAACATTCAGTACTTC

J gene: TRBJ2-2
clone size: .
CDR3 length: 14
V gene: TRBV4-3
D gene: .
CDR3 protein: CASSHAQDAGELFF
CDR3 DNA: TGCGCCAGCAGCCATGCACAGGATGCCGGGGAGCTGTTTTTT

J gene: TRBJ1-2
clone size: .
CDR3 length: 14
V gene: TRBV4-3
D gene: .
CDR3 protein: CASSQEAGAGGYTF
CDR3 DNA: TGCGCCAGCAGCCAAGAGGCAGGGGCGGGTGGCTACACCTTC

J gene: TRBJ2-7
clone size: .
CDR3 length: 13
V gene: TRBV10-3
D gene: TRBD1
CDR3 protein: CAISGTEGYEQYF
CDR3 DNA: TGTGCCATCAGCGGGACAGAGGGCTACGAGCAGTACTTC

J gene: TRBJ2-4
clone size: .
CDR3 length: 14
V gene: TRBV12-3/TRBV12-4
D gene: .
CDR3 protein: CASSPQGGYGIQYF
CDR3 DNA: TGTGCCAGCAGCCCCCAGGGGGGGTATGGGATTCAGTACTTC

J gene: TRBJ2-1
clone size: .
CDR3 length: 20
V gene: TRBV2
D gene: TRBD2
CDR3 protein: CASSTAGTSGGAADRDEQFF
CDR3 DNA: TGTGCCAGCAGTACTGCCGGGACTAGCGGGGGGGCGGCGGATAGGGATGAGCAGTTCTTC

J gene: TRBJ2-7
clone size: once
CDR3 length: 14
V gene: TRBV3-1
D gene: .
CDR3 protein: CASSQPGLYYEQYF
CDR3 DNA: TGTGCCAGCAGCCAGCCGGGACTCTACTACGAGCAGTACTTC

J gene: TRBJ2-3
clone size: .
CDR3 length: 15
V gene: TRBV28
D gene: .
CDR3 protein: CASSFEGVVGDTQYF
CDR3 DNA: TGTGCCAGCAGTTTTGAGGGAGTAGTGGGGGATACGCAGTATTTT

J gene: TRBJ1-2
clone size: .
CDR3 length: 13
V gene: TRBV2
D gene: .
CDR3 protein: CASKGEHANGYTF
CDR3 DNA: TGTGCCAGCAAGGGGGAACACGCGAATGGCTACACCTTC

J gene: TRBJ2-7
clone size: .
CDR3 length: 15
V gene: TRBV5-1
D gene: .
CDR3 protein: CASSLIAGSSYEQYF
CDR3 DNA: TGCGCCAGCAGCTTGATTGCGGGTAGCTCCTACGAGCAGTACTTC

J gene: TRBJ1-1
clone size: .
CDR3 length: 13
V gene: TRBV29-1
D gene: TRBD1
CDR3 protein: CSVEAQGGTEAFF
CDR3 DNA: TGCAGCGTTGAAGCACAGGGGGGCACTGAAGCTTTCTTT

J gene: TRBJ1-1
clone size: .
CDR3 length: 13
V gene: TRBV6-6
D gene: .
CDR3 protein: CASRKQGDTEAFF
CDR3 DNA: TGTGCCAGCAGAAAACAGGGAGACACTGAAGCTTTCTTT

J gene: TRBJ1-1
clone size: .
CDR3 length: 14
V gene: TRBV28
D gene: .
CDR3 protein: CASSLRVLGTEAFF
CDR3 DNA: TGTGCCAGCAGTTTGCGAGTGTTGGGCACTGAAGCTTTCTTT

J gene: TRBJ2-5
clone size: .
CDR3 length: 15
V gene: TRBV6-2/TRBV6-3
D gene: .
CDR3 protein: CASSYESAGQETQYF
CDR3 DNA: TGTGCCAGCAGTTACGAGTCTGCAGGTCAAGAGACCCAGTACTTC

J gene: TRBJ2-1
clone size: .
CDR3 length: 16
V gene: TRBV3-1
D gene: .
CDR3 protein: CASSQLGQESYNEQFF
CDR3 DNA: TGTGCCAGCAGCCAACTCGGGCAGGAGTCCTACAATGAGCAGTTCTTC

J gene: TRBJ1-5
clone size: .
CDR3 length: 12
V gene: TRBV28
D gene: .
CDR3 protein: CASIAGDQPQHF
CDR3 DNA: TGTGCCAGCATAGCGGGGGATCAGCCCCAGCATTTT

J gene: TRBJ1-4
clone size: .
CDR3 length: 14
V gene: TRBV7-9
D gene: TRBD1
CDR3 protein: CASSPTGIEEKLFF
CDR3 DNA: TGTGCCAGCAGCCCGACAGGGATTGAAGAAAAACTGTTTTTT

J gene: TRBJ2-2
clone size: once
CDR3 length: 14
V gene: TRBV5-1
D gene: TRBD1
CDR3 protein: CASSLTTGAGELFF
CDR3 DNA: TGCGCCAGCAGCTTGACGACAGGGGCCGGGGAGCTGTTTTTT

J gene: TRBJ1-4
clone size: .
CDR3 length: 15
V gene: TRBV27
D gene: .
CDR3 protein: CASRPTGMGNEKLFF
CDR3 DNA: TGTGCCAGCAGACCCACAGGGATGGGTAATGAAAAACTGTTTTTT

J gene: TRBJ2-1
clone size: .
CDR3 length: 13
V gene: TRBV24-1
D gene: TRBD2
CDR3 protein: CATSAGGYNEQFF
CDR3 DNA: TGTGCCACCAGTGCGGGAGGGTACAATGAGCAGTTCTTC

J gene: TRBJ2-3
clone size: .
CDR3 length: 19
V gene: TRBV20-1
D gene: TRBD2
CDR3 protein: CSARASSGGLGFRPDTQYF
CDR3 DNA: TGCAGTGCTAGAGCGAGTAGCGGGGGCTTAGGCTTTAGACCAGATACGCAGTATTTT

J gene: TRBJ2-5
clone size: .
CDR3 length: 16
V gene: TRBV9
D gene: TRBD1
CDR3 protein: CASSAGGQGDRETQYF
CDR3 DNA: TGTGCCAGCAGCGCAGGTGGACAGGGAGATAGGGAGACCCAGTACTTC

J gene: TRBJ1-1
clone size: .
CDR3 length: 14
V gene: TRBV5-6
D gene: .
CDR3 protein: CASSLNRLSTEAFF
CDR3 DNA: TGTGCCAGCAGCTTGAACAGGTTGAGCACTGAAGCTTTCTTT

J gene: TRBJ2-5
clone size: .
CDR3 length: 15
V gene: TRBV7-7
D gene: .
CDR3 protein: CASSPTVIRGETQYF
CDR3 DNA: TGTGCCAGCAGCCCGACGGTGATAAGAGGAGAGACCCAGTACTTC

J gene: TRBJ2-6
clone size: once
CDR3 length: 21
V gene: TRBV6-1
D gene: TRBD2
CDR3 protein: CASSSRGAGGQAKSGANVLTF
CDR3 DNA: TGTGCCAGCAGTAGTCGTGGGGCGGGAGGCCAGGCGAAATCTGGGGCCAACGTCCTGACTTTC

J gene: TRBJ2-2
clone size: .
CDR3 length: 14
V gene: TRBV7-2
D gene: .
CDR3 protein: CASSLVTLTGELFF
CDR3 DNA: TGTGCCAGCAGCTTAGTAACCCTCACCGGGGAGCTGTTTTTT

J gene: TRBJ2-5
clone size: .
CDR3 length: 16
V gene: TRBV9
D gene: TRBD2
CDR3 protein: CASSVGGLAGLETQYF
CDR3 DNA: TGTGCCAGCAGCGTAGGCGGGCTAGCGGGTTTGGAGACCCAGTACTTC

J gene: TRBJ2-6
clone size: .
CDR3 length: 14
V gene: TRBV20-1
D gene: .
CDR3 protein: CSARDRTGANVLTF
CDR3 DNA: TGCAGTGCTAGAGACCGTACTGGGGCCAACGTCCTGACTTTC

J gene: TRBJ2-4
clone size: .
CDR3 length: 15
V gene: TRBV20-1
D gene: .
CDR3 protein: CSARVHERGGNIQYF
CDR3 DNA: TGCAGTGCTAGAGTACACGAGAGAGGTGGGAACATTCAGTACTTC

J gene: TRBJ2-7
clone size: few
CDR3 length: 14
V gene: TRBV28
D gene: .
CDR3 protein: CASSLTGTSYEQYF
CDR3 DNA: TGTGCCAGCAGTTTGACGGGGACCTCCTACGAGCAGTACTTC

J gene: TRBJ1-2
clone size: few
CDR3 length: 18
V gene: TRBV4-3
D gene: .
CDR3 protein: CASSQVGWTVPSGNGYTF
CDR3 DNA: TGCGCCAGCAGCCAAGTCGGTTGGACAGTCCCTTCAGGGAATGGCTACACCTTC

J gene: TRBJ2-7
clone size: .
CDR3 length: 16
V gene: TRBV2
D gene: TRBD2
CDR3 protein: CASSRQTGGEAYEQYF
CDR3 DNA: TGTGCCAGCAGTCGGCAAACGGGGGGGGAGGCCTACGAGCAGTACTTC

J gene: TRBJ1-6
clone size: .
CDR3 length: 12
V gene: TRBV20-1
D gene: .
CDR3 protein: CSAQDENSPLHF
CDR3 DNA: TGCAGTGCTCAGGACGAAAATTCACCCCTCCACTTT

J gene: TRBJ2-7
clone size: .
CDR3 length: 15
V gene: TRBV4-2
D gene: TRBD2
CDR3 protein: CASSQWREVSYEQYF
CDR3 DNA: TGTGCCAGCAGCCAGTGGCGGGAGGTCTCCTACGAGCAGTACTTC